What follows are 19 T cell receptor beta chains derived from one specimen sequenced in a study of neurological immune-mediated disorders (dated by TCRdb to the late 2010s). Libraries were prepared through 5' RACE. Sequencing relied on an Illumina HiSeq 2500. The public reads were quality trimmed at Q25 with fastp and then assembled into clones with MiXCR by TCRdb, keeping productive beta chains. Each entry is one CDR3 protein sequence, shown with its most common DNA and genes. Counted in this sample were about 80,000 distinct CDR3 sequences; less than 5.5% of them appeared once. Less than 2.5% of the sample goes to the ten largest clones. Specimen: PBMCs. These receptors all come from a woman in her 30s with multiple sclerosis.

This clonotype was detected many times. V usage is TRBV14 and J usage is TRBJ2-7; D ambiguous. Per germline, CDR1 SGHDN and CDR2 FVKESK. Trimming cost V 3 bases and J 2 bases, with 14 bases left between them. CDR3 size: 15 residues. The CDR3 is CASSQSPGSTYEQYF. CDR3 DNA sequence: TGTGCCAGCAGCCAGTCTCCGGGCAGTACCTACGAGCAGTACTTC. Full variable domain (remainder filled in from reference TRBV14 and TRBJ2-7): EAGVTQFPSHSVIEKGQTVTLRCDPISGHDNLYWYRRVMGKEIKFLLHFVKESKQDESGMPNNRFLAERTGGTYSTLKVQPAELEDSGVYFCASSQSPGSTYEQYFGPGTRLTVT.

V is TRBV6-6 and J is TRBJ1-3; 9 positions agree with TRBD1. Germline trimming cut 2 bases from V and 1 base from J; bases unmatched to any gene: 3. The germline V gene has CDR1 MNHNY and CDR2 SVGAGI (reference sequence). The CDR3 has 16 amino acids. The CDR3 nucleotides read TGTGCCAGCAGTTACCAACAGGGGGCTTCTGGAAACACCATATATTTT. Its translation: CASSYQQGASGNTIYF.

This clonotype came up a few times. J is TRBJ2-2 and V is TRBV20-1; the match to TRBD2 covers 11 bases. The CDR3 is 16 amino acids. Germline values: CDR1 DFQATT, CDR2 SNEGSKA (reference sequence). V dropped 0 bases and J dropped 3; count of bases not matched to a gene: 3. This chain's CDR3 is CSARDPLAGDTGELFF. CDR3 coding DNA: TGCAGTGCTAGAGACCCACTAGCGGGGGACACCGGGGAGCTGTTTTTT.

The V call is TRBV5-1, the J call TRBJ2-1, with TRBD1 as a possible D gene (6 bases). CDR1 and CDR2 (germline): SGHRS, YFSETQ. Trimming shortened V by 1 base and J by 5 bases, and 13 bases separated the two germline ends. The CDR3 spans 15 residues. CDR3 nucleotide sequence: TGCGCCAGCAGCTTGCTACAGGGATCCAACAATGAGCAGTTCTTC. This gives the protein CASSLLQGSNNEQFF.

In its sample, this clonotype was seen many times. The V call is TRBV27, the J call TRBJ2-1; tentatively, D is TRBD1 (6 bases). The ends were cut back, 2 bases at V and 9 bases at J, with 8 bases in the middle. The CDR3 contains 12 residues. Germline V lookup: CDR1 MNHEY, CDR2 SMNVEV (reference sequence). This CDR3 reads CASSLGGGEQFF. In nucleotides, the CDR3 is TGTGCCAGCAGTTTAGGGGGCGGTGAGCAGTTCTTC.

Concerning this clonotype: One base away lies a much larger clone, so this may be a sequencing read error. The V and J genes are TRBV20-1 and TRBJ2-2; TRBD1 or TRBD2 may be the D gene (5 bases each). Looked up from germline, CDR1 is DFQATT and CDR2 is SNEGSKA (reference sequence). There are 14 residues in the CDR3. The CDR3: CSASRQSNTGALFF. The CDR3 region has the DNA TGCAGTGCTAGCCGGCAGTCGAACACCGGGGCGCTGTTTTTT.

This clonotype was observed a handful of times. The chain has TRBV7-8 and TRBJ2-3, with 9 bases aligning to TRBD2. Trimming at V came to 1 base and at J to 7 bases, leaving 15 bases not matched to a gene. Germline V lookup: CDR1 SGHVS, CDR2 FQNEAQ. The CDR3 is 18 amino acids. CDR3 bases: TGTGCCAGCAGCTTAGTGGCCGGGACTAGCCATCGCGCAAATACGCAGTATTTT. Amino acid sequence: CASSLVAGTSHRANTQYF.

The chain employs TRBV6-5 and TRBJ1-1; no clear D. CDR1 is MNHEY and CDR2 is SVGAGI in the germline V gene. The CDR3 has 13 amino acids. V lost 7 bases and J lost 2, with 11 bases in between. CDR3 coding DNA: TGTGCCAGCAAAACCCCCGGTAACACTGAAGCTTTCTTT. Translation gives CASKTPGNTEAFF.

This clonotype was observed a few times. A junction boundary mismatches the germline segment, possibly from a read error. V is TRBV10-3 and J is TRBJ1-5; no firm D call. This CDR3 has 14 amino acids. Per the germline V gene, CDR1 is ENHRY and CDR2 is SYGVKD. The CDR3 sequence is CAISKDGINKTQNF. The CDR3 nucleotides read TGTGCCATCAGTAAGGACGGAATCAATAAGACCCAGAATTTT.

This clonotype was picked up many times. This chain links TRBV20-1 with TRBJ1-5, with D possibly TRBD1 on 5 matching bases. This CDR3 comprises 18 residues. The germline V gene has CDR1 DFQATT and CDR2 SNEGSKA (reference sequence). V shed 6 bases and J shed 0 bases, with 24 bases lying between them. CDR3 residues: CSATRSHGQPLSNQPQHF. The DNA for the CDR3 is TGCAGTGCAACACGCAGCCATGGACAACCCCTTAGCAATCAGCCCCAGCATTTT.

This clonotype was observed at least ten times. CDR3 protein: CASSQTVSSDTQYF. The CDR3 region has the DNA TGCGCCAGCAGCCAGACTGTTTCATCGGATACGCAGTATTTT. The chain joins TRBV5-1 to TRBJ2-3; D not resolved. Trimming cost V 4 bases and J 6 bases, with 15 bases left between them. CDR3 length: 14 amino acids. CDR1 and CDR2 (germline): SGHRS, YFSETQ.

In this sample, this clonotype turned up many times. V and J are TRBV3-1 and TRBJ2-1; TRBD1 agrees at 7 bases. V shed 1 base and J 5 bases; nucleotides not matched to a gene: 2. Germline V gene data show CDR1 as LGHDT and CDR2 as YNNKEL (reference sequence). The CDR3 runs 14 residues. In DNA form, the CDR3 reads TGTGCCAGCAGCCAAGGACAGGGCCACAATGAGCAGTTCTTC. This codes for CASSQGQGHNEQFF.

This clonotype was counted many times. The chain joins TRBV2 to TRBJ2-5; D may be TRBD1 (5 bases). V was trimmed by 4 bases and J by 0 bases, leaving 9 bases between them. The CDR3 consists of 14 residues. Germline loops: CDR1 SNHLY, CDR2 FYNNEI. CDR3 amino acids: CASSGTLYQETQYF. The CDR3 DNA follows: TGTGCCAGCAGTGGGACATTGTACCAAGAGACCCAGTACTTC.

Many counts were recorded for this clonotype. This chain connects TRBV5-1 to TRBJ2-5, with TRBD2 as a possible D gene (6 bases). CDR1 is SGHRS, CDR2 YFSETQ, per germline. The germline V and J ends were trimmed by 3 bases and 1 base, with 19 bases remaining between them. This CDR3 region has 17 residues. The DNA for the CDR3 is TGCGCCAGCAGCTGGGGGACTCCTAGTGGGGTCCAAGAGACCCAGTACTTC. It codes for CASSWGTPSGVQETQYF.

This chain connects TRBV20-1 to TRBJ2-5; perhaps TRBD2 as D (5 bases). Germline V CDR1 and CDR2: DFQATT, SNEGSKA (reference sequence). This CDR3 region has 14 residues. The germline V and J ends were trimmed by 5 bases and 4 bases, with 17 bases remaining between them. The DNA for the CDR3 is TGCAGTGCTCCCCTGGCGGGTGGCGGAGAGACCCAGTACTTC. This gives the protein CSAPLAGGGETQYF.

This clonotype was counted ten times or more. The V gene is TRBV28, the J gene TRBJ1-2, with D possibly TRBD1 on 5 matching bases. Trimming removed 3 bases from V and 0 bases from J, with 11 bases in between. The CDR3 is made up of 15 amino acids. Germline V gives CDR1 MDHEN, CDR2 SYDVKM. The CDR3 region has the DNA TGTGCCAGCAGTTTGGGGACGGAATCTAACTATGGCTACACCTTC. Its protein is CASSLGTESNYGYTF.

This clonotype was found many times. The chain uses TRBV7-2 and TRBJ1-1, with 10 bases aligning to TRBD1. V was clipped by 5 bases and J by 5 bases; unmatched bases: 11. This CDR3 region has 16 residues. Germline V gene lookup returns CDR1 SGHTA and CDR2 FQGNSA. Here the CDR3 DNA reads TGTGCCAGCAGCAGAACGCGGACAGGGGGGAGGACTGAAGCTTTCTTT. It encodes CASSRTRTGGRTEAFF. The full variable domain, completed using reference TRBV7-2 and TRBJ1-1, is GAGVSQSPSNKVTEKGKDVELRCDPISGHTALYWYRQSLGQGLEFLIYFQGNSAPDKSGLPSDRFSAERTGGSVSTLTIQRTQQEDSAVYLCASSRTRTGGRTEAFFGQGTRLTVV.

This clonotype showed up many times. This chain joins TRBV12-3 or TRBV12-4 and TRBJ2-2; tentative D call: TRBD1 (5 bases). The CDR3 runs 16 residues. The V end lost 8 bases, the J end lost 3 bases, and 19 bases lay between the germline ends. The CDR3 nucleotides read TGTGCCAGCTCTGCTCGGGCAGGGATTGACACCGGGGAGCTGTTTTTT. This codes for CASSARAGIDTGELFF.

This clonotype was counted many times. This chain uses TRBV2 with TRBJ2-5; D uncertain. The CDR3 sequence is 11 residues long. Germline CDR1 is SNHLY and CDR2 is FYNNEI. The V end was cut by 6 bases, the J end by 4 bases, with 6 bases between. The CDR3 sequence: CASRSLETQYF. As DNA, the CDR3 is TGTGCCAGCAGGTCCCTAGAGACCCAGTACTTC.